Listed below are T cell receptor beta chains from one sample, sequenced in a study of beta chain features in type 1 diabetes. Produced via immunoSEQ multiplex PCR; TCRdb's table is partial and in-frame only. The sample includes 360,000 or so clones, roughly a fifth of them seen just once. The sample consisted of naive CD4+ T cells from blood. Receptors originate from a woman younger than 35 in good health. Each CDR3 is given without its conserved first and last residue.

v_gene,j_gene,CDR3aa
TRBV2,TRBJ2-7,ASSAPGGRIYEQY
TRBV4-1,TRBJ2-7,ASSPRTGAYEQY
TRBV7-7,TRBJ2-7,ASSLLEEARSLREQY
TRBV4-1,TRBJ1-2,ASSQDSGSYGYT
TRBV19,TRBJ2-1,ASTAAGTGVF
TRBV7-9,TRBJ1-4,ASSAQGAVEKLF
TRBV20-1,TRBJ2-7,SATGAYEQY
TRBV5-1,TRBJ2-2,ASSSGEGTNTGELF
TRBV7-9,TRBJ2-7,ASTFGPYEQY
TRBV9,TRBJ1-6,ASSVEIGSSYNSPLH
TRBV5-1,TRBJ2-5,ASGSPGTGQETQY
TRBV4-1,TRBJ2-2,ASSQAGLAGTTGELF
TRBV4-2,TRBJ2-3,ASSQAVGQGSDTQY
TRBV2,TRBJ1-2,ASSKTGMDGYT
TRBV5-1,TRBJ2-5,ASSSSSGQETQY
TRBV6-6,TRBJ2-5,ASTRTQETQY
TRBV29-1,TRBJ2-3,SVEGGELAGLSTDTQY
TRBV30,TRBJ1-4,AWSVRLNEKLF
TRBV7-2,TRBJ2-3,ASGAGSSTDTQY
TRBV4-3,TRBJ1-5,ASSQEVGRGQPQH
TRBV9,TRBJ2-5,ASSVGRGTGRYQETQY
TRBV10-3,TRBJ2-2,ATGQGNTGELF
TRBV9,TRBJ2-7,ASSFAGTYEQY
TRBV19,TRBJ2-7,ASSRHGEISYEQY
TRBV4-2,TRBJ1-3,ASSQDYQGVRGRNTIY